This passage covers 29 T cell receptor beta chains from one sample sequenced in a study of OX40 agonist ivuxolimab in advanced cancers. Produced via immunoSEQ multiplex PCR; TCRdb's table is partial and in-frame only. This sample has around 19,000 clones, with just under 75% found just once. Material: CD4+ or CD8+ T cells sorted from blood, obtained in a trial of the OX40 agonist ivuxolimab. Receptors originate from an adult with an advanced solid tumor such as melanoma, head and neck, liver or kidney cancer.

The chain joins TRBV15 to TRBJ2-1, with D tentatively TRBD1 (5 bases). CDR3 length: 14 amino acids. Germline CDR1 and CDR2: LNHNV and YYDKDF (reference sequence). The germline V and J ends were trimmed by 1 base and 5 bases, with 9 bases remaining between them. Here the CDR3 DNA reads TGTGCCACCAGCAGAGGCAGGGATCACAATGAGCAGTTCTTC. This gives the protein CATSRGRDHNEQFF.

This CDR3 reads CATSSMGLAGGLYYNEQFF. The CDR3 region has the DNA TGTGCCACCAGCAGTATGGGACTAGCGGGAGGCCTCTACTACAATGAGCAGTTCTTC. The rearrangement uses TRBV15 and TRBJ2-1; 15 bases match TRBD2. V dropped 3 bases and J dropped 3; count of bases not matched to a gene: 9. Germline V lookup: CDR1 LNHNV, CDR2 YYDKDF (reference sequence). The CDR3 extends over 19 amino acids.

The genes are TRBV29-1 and TRBJ2-1; D is unresolved. The CDR3 covers 10 residues. Trimming took off 8 bases at V and 5 bases at J, with 7 bases between the two ends. Germline V CDR1 and CDR2: SQVTM, ANQGSEA. CDR3 sequence (DNA): TGCAGCTTCAGAAACAATGAGCAGTTCTTC. It is translated as CSFRNNEQFF.

The chain has TRBV9 and TRBJ2-1, with D maybe TRBD1 (6 bases). Germline loops: CDR1 SGDLS, CDR2 YYNGEE. CDR3 length: 16 amino acids. V was trimmed by 0 bases and J by 6 bases, leaving 16 bases between them. CDR3 protein: CASSVALDSFGNEQFF. CDR3 in DNA: TGTGCCAGCAGCGTAGCCCTGGACAGTTTCGGCAATGAGCAGTTCTTC.

The chain carries TRBV27 and TRBJ2-7, with TRBD1 as a possible D gene (6 bases). Germline CDR1 is MNHEY and CDR2 is SMNVEV (reference sequence). This CDR3 contains 16 residues. Trimming pared 0 bases from V and 2 bases from J, leaving 14 bases between. The CDR3 region is CASSLSGAGHTYEQYF. CDR3 bases: TGTGCCAGCAGTTTATCGGGGGCAGGCCACACCTACGAGCAGTACTTC.

The chain links TRBV30 to TRBJ2-6, with D unresolved. Trimming pared 6 bases from V and 0 bases from J, leaving 9 bases between. CDR3 length: 14 residues. The germline V gene has CDR1 GTSNPN and CDR2 SVGIG (reference sequence). The CDR3, as DNA: TGTGCCTGTTCTACCCACTCTGGGGCCAACGTCCTGACTTTC. It is translated as CACSTHSGANVLTF. The entire variable domain, with the rest obtained from reference TRBV30 and TRBJ2-6, is as follows: SQTIHQWPATLVQPVGSPLSLECTVEGTSNPNLYWYRQAAGRGLQLLFYSVGIGQISSEVPQNLSASRPQDRQFILSSKKLLLSDSGFYLCACSTHSGANVLTFGAGSRLTVL.

This clone was detected only a few times. The chain combines TRBV27 with TRBJ2-1; TRBD2 matches 8 bases. The germline gives CDR1 MNHEY, CDR2 SMNVEV (reference sequence). V was pared by 0 bases and J by 9 bases, with 4 bases of the junction left unmatched. CDR3 length equals 14 residues. The CDR3, as DNA: TGTGCCAGCAGTTTATCAGCGGGAGTCACTGAGCAGTTCTTC. Translation: CASSLSAGVTEQFF.

The chain is built from TRBV9 and TRBJ1-1; D uncertain. Germline V gene data show CDR1 as SGDLS and CDR2 as YYNGEE. V lost 4 bases and J 10 bases, leaving 20 bases between the germline ends. The CDR3 has 14 residues. Written as DNA, the CDR3 is TGTGCCAGCAGCCCCACCCTGTCGGGGTTCGGAGCTTTCTTT. It specifies CASSPTLSGFGAFF.

The chain employs TRBV5-1 and TRBJ2-7; 9 bases match TRBD2. The CDR3 consists of 14 residues. The V gene's germline CDR1 is SGHRS and CDR2 YFSETQ. V shed 1 base, J shed 2 bases, and the junction held 1 base outside the gene matches. CDR3 in amino acids: CASSLKREAYEQYF. The CDR3 coding sequence is TGCGCCAGCAGCTTGAAGCGGGAGGCCTACGAGCAGTACTTC.

The rearrangement uses TRBV2 and TRBJ1-4; tentative D call: TRBD1 (6 bases). Trimming took 7 bases from V and 6 from J, leaving 15 bases between them. Germline V lookup: CDR1 SNHLY, CDR2 FYNNEI. The CDR3 loop spans 14 amino acids. CDR3 sequence (DNA): TGTGCCAGCAACGGGGGGACACTAGATGAAAAACTGTTTTTT. Protein sequence: CASNGGTLDEKLFF.

This chain connects TRBV5-4 to TRBJ2-7, with TRBD2 as a possible D gene (5 bases). Germline CDR1 reads SGHNT; CDR2 reads YYREEE (reference sequence). V dropped 0 bases and J dropped 0 bases, with 7 bases sitting between them. The CDR3 runs 14 residues. For the CDR3, the DNA is TGTGCCAGCAGCTTGGCTGGGAGCTCCTACGAGCAGTACTTC. It yields the protein CASSLAGSSYEQYF.

The rearrangement uses TRBV27 and TRBJ2-3; perhaps TRBD2 as D (6 bases). Germline V lookup: CDR1 MNHEY, CDR2 SMNVEV (reference sequence). The CDR3 is made up of 14 amino acids. V was clipped by 4 bases and J by 1 base, with 9 bases between them. CDR3 sequence (DNA): TGTGCCAGCAGTTCGGGACTTCGCACAGATACGCAGTATTTT. It codes for CASSSGLRTDTQYF.

CDR3 residues: CASSYPGPITGELFF. The CDR3 DNA sequence: TGTGCCAGCAGTTACCCGGGACCCATCACCGGGGAGCTGTTTTTT. The rearrangement links TRBV6-6 to TRBJ2-2; D is possibly TRBD1 or TRBD2 (5 bases each). Between the trimmed V and J ends, which lost 2 bases and 4 bases, there was a span of 11 bases. The germline gives CDR1 MNHNY, CDR2 SVGAGI (reference sequence). This CDR3 has 15 residues.

The genes are TRBV6-1 and TRBJ1-5, with D hard to call. Germline CDR1 reads MNHNS; CDR2 reads SASEGT. The CDR3 runs to 15 residues. Trimming cost V 6 bases and J 6 bases, with 18 bases left between them. CDR3 protein: CASSPMGFSAQPQHF. CDR3 DNA: TGTGCCAGCAGCCCAATGGGCTTTTCCGCTCAGCCCCAGCATTTT.

This sequence joins TRBV5-1 and TRBJ1-2; D is possibly TRBD1 (6 bases). The CDR3 runs 16 residues. Germline assignment: CDR1 SGHRS and CDR2 YFSETQ. V lost 0 bases to trimming and J lost 0 bases, with 12 bases between them. CDR3 coding DNA: TGCGCCAGCAGCTTGGCAGGGGTGAACCCTAACTATGGCTACACCTTC. Protein sequence: CASSLAGVNPNYGYTF.

This clone was seen only once. CDR3 coding DNA: TGTGCCTGGAACGGGGGGTACGGCTATGGCTACACCTTC. Amino acid sequence: CAWNGGYGYGYTF. The chain uses TRBV30 and TRBJ1-2, with a possible D match to TRBD1 (5 bases). V lost 4 bases and J lost 4, with 13 bases in between. CDR3 length: 13 amino acids. Germline CDR1 reads GTSNPN; CDR2 reads SVGIG (reference sequence).

This chain links TRBV13 with TRBJ2-1; TRBD2 agrees at 14 bases. The CDR3 runs 15 residues. Germline V lookup: CDR1 PRHDT, CDR2 FYEKMQ (reference sequence). The ends lost 4 bases at V and 6 bases at J; junction bases unmatched: 2. The CDR3 region is CASSSTSGGANEQFF. CDR3 in DNA: TGTGCCAGCAGCTCGACTAGCGGGGGGGCCAATGAGCAGTTCTTC.

This clone ranks as medium-sized. The V gene is TRBV19, the J gene TRBJ2-7, with TRBD1 identical over 11 bases. After removal of 4 bases from V and 3 bases from J, the junction contained 2 bases not matched to a gene. CDR1 is LNHDA and CDR2 is SQIVND in the germline V gene (reference sequence). This CDR3 has 14 residues. In DNA, the CDR3 is TGTGCCAGTAGTAGTGGGACAGGGGGCTACGAGCAGTACTTC. This translates into CASSSGTGGYEQYF.

The chain is built from TRBV12-1 and TRBJ2-5; the table's D call of TRBD2 was not tested on the DNA. The tail of the sequence fits TRBJ2-7 better, so the J call may be wrong. TRBV12-1 is recorded as a pseudogene. CDR3 length equals 18 residues. CDR3 region: CASSFALAGPLSSYEQYF. CDR3 nucleotides: TGTGCCAGCAGCTTTGCACTAGCGGGACCTCTTTCCTCCTACGAGCAGTACTTC.

The gene calls are TRBV7-8 and TRBJ2-7, with 10 positions matching TRBD1. This CDR3 comprises 13 residues. J gave up 6 bases and V 6 bases, and 5 bases lay outside the gene matches. CDR1 and CDR2 from the germline V gene are SGHVS and FQNEAQ. The CDR3 DNA is TGTGCCAGCAGACCGGGACAGGGGCTCGAGCAGTACTTC. It encodes CASRPGQGLEQYF. The full variable domain, in which reference TRBV7-8 and TRBJ2-7 provide the parts outside the CDR3, is GAGVSQSPRYKVAKRGQDVALRCDPISGHVSLFWYQQALGQGPEFLTYFQNEAQLDKSGLPSDRFFAERPEGSVSTLKIQRTQQEDSAVYLCASRPGQGLEQYFGPGTRLTVT.

The table lists this clone with a few counts. The chain couples TRBV7-8 to TRBJ1-4; 10 bases align to TRBD1. Germline V lookup: CDR1 SGHVS, CDR2 FQNEAQ. Germline trimming cut 4 bases from V and 4 bases from J; bases unmatched to any gene: 3. The CDR3 contains 15 residues. CDR3 DNA: TGTGCCAGCAGCTCGGACAGGGGGAGTAATGAAAAACTGTTTTTT. It encodes CASSSDRGSNEKLFF.

The rearrangement links TRBV6-1 to TRBJ2-1; 7 bases fit TRBD2. The CDR3 totals 14 residues. V dropped 2 bases and J dropped 10; count of bases not matched to a gene: 8. From germline, CDR1 is MNHNS and CDR2 SASEGT. CDR3: CASSEWGGQEEQFF. Here the CDR3 DNA reads TGTGCCAGCAGTGAATGGGGAGGGCAAGAGGAGCAGTTCTTC.

The chain has TRBV19 and TRBJ2-7; the match to TRBD1 covers 7 bases. The J segment lost 3 bases and the V segment lost 1 base, leaving 6 bases of the junction unmatched. Germline CDR1 reads LNHDA; CDR2 reads SQIVND (reference sequence). The CDR3 consists of 15 residues. The CDR3 DNA reads as TGTGCCAGTAGTATAGTACCGGGACAGATCTACGAGCAGTACTTC. This codes for CASSIVPGQIYEQYF.

This chain connects TRBV4-2 to TRBJ2-7; maybe TRBD2 (6 bases). Germline CDR1 is LGHNA and CDR2 is YNFKEQ. Trimming pared 3 bases from V and 3 bases from J, leaving 6 bases between. This CDR3 is built from 12 residues. The CDR3 loop reads CASSQGGYEQYF. The CDR3 coding sequence is TGTGCCAGCAGCCAGGGGGGCTACGAGCAGTACTTC.

This clone is judged medium-sized. The V and J genes are TRBV19 and TRBJ1-1; TRBD1 is a possible D gene (5 bases). Deletions cut 10 bases from V and 0 bases from J, with 9 bases between. The CDR3 is 12 amino acids. In germline, CDR1 is LNHDA, CDR2 SQIVND (reference sequence). Written as DNA, the CDR3 is TGTGCCAATCAGGGAATGAACACTGAAGCTTTCTTT. This gives the protein CANQGMNTEAFF. Together with reference TRBV19 and TRBJ1-1, the CDR3 gives the full variable domain: DGGITQSPKYLFRKEGQNVTLSCEQNLNHDAMYWYRQDPGQGLRLIYYSQIVNDFQKGDIAEGYSVSREKKESFPLTVTSAQKNPTAFYLCANQGMNTEAFFGQGTRLTVV.

The V gene is TRBV15, the J gene TRBJ1-3; TRBD1 matches at 7 bases. This CDR3 comprises 18 residues. Germline CDR1 and CDR2: LNHNV and YYDKDF (reference sequence). Trimming at V came to 2 bases and at J to 4 bases, leaving 14 bases not matched to a gene. The CDR3 reads CATSRWGDSTFFGNTIYF. The CDR3 DNA reads TGTGCCACCAGCAGATGGGGGGACAGCACCTTCTTCGGAAACACCATATATTTT.

The chain recombines TRBV27 with TRBJ2-7; possibly TRBD1 for D (6 bases). V gave up 5 bases and J gave up 3 bases, with 11 bases separating them. From germline, CDR1 is MNHEY and CDR2 SMNVEV (reference sequence). The CDR3 runs 13 residues. CDR3 sequence: CASSDTGFYEQYF. CDR3 nucleotides: TGTGCCAGCAGTGACACAGGGTTCTACGAGCAGTACTTC.

The chain carries TRBV7-9 and TRBJ2-2; D perhaps matches TRBD1 (6 bases). This CDR3 is built from 16 residues. Germline V lookup: CDR1 SEHNR, CDR2 FQNEAQ (reference sequence). Trimming took off 5 bases at V and 5 bases at J, with 18 bases between the two ends. CDR3 sequence (DNA): TGTGCCAGCAGCCCGCCTGGGGGCGTTAGAACCGGGGAGCTGTTTTTT. Translated, it gives CASSPPGGVRTGELFF.

This clone was detected only once. The chain has TRBV4-3 and TRBJ2-7, with 8 bases aligning to TRBD1. In germline, CDR1 is LGHNA, CDR2 YSLEER. Losses at the gene ends were 0 bases for V and 2 bases for J; bases not matched to a gene: 12. CDR3 length: 18 residues. The CDR3 loop is CASSQDISVTGVPYEQYF. The CDR3 coding sequence is TGCGCCAGCAGCCAAGATATATCAGTGACAGGGGTCCCCTACGAGCAGTACTTC.